This TCR beta chain was identified during a study of CD8 T cells in ankylosing spondylitis. Study results and caveats: A motif in TCR beta, a set of roughly eight highly homologous variants, appeared characteristic of ankylosing spondylitis blood. Disease-linked clones were CD8+ and relatively rare in peripheral blood.

With molecular barcodes, quantitative 5'-RACE was used to make the TCR beta libraries. TCRdb re-analysed the 5' RACE reads in MiXCR, keeping a single row per CDR3 protein. Of under 250,000 distinct CDR3 sequences listed, roughly 10% are singletons. On this clonotype: The antigen is unknown.

The sample comprised blood, either unsorted or a sorted T cell fraction (not recorded which). This receptor was taken from a male donor with ankylosing spondylitis or in good health (not recorded which).

The CDR3 sequence: CASSIQLGSYNEQFF. The CDR3 DNA follows: TGTGCCAGCAGTATACAACTAGGCTCCTACAATGAGCAGTTCTTC. V is TRBV12-3 or TRBV12-4 and J is TRBJ2-1; tentative D call: TRBD2 (5 bases). Trimming took off 5 bases at V and 0 bases at J, with 11 bases between the two ends. The CDR3 sequence is 15 residues long.